The 19 T cell receptor beta chains presented below share a single source sample, sequenced in a study of blood T cell repertoires in COVID-19. Sequencing used immunoSEQ multiplex PCR; TCRdb keeps in-frame clones, though not all of them. Here the sample spans 150,000 or so clones, roughly nine tenths being singletons. Material for sequencing was peripheral blood. Receptors were obtained from a woman between 40 and 55 years old with acute or convalescent COVID-19.

The chain links TRBV2 to TRBJ1-1; D gene ambiguous. CDR1 is SNHLY, CDR2 FYNNEI, per germline. The CDR3 sequence is 11 residues long. V lost 6 bases and J 4 bases, leaving 6 bases between the germline ends. CDR3 residues: CASRGGTEAFF. DNA for the CDR3: TGTGCCAGCAGGGGAGGCACTGAAGCTTTCTTT.

The chain joins TRBV5-1 to TRBJ1-3, with 8 bases matching TRBD1. Germline values: CDR1 SGHRS, CDR2 YFSETQ. J gave up 2 bases and V 6 bases, and 4 bases lay outside the gene matches. The CDR3 is made up of 14 amino acids. CDR3 protein: CASTGTGTGNTIYF. The CDR3 DNA is TGCGCCAGCACTGGGACAGGTACTGGAAACACCATATATTTT.

The CDR3 is CASSLSITGELFF. As DNA, the CDR3 is TGTGCCAGCAGCTTAAGTATAACCGGGGAGCTGTTTTTT. The chain has TRBV7-3 and TRBJ2-2, with D unresolved. The CDR3 sequence is 13 residues long. Germline CDR1 and CDR2: SGHTA and FQGTGA. V shed 1 base and J shed 5 bases, with 5 bases lying between them. Together with reference TRBV7-3 and TRBJ2-2, the CDR3 gives the full variable domain: GAGVSQTPSNKVTEKGKYVELRCDPISGHTALYWYRQSLGQGPEFLIYFQGTGAADDSGLPNDRFFAVRPEGSVSTLKIQRTERGDSAVYLCASSLSITGELFFGEGSRLTVL.

This chain uses TRBV19 with TRBJ2-1, with 7 bases aligning to TRBD2. V was pared by 3 bases and J by 8 bases, with 13 bases of the junction left unmatched. The germline CDR1 and CDR2 sequences are LNHDA and SQIVND (reference sequence). This CDR3 has 16 residues. DNA of the CDR3: TGTGCCAGTAGTATTTCCGGGCGGGAGATAGGTGATGAGCAGTTCTTC. Residues: CASSISGREIGDEQFF.

This clone has more than one count but fewer than ten. The chain employs TRBV11-2 and TRBJ2-2; 11 bases are shared with TRBD2. This CDR3 is built from 18 residues. The trim removed 5 bases at V and 4 bases at J, leaving 12 bases unmatched. Germline CDR1 is SGHAT and CDR2 is FQNNGV. DNA of the CDR3: TGTGCCAGCAGCCCTGCGGGGCTAGCGGGGGGCGGCACCGGGGAGCTGTTTTTT. Protein sequence: CASSPAGLAGGGTGELFF. Full variable domain (outside the CDR3, taken from reference TRBV11-2 and TRBJ2-2): EAGVAQSPRYKIIEKRQSVAFWCNPISGHATLYWYQQILGQGPKLLIQFQNNGVVDDSQLPKDRFSAERLKGVDSTLKIQPAKLEDSAVYLCASSPAGLAGGGTGELFFGEGSRLTVL.

The rearrangement links TRBV7-2 to TRBJ1-6, with a weak D call TRBD1 (5 bases). This CDR3 comprises 18 residues. CDR1 is SGHTA and CDR2 is FQGNSA in the germline V gene. V gave up 6 bases and J gave up 0 bases, with 18 bases separating them. CDR3 protein: CASSLTAKFSSYNSPLHF. CDR3 DNA sequence: TGTGCCAGCAGTTTGACAGCTAAGTTTAGCTCCTATAATTCACCCCTCCACTTT. Using reference TRBV7-2 and TRBJ1-6 for the parts outside the CDR3, the full variable domain is GAGVSQSPSNKVTEKGKDVELRCDPISGHTALYWYRQSLGQGLEFLIYFQGNSAPDKSGLPSDRFSAERTGGSVSTLTIQRTQQEDSAVYLCASSLTAKFSSYNSPLHFGNGTRLTVT.

The chain joins TRBV3-1 (or the pseudogene TRBV3-2) to TRBJ2-4, with D hard to call. This CDR3 is built from 11 residues. Germline V lookup: CDR1 LGHDT, CDR2 YNNKEL (reference sequence). Trimming stripped 1 base from V and 9 bases from J, with 4 bases between. The CDR3 here is CASSQAVIQYF. DNA for the CDR3: TGTGCCAGCAGCCAAGCGGTCATTCAGTACTTC.

The chain joins TRBV6-5 to TRBJ2-3, with D maybe TRBD1 (5 bases). This CDR3 region has 13 residues. Trimming took 7 bases from V and 3 from J, leaving 11 bases between them. Germline-derived CDR1 and CDR2 are MNHEY and SVGAGI. The CDR3 loop is CASTLKGTDTQYF. As DNA, the CDR3 is TGTGCCAGCACCTTAAAGGGGACAGATACGCAGTATTTT.

The chain combines TRBV28 with TRBJ1-4, with 9 nucleotides matching TRBD1. Germline CDR1 and CDR2: MDHEN and SYDVKM. This CDR3 is built from 16 residues. Losses at the gene ends were 4 bases for V and 8 bases for J; bases not matched to a gene: 11. CDR3 bases: TGTGCCAGCAGTTCAGCAGGACAGGGGCGGGGGGAAAAACTGTTTTTT. Its translation is CASSSAGQGRGEKLFF. Full variable domain (missing parts from reference TRBV28 and TRBJ1-4): DVKVTQSSRYLVKRTGEKVFLECVQDMDHENMFWYRQDPGLGLRLIYFSYDVKMKEKGDIPEGYSVSREKKERFSLILESASTNQTSMYLCASSSAGQGRGEKLFFGSGTQLSVL.

This clone was detected only once. The chain employs TRBV5-1 and TRBJ2-3, with 7 positions matching TRBD1. Looked up from germline, CDR1 is SGHRS and CDR2 is YFSETQ. The junction had 3 bases not matched to a gene; V was cut back by 0 bases and J by 2 bases. The CDR3 sequence is 15 residues long. For the CDR3, the DNA is TGCGCCAGCAGCTTGGGAGGGACAGCCACAGATACGCAGTATTTT. This translates into CASSLGGTATDTQYF.

The V gene is TRBV5-1, the J gene TRBJ2-1; the match to TRBD1 covers 10 bases. CDR3 length: 16 amino acids. Germline loops: CDR1 SGHRS, CDR2 YFSETQ. V shed 4 bases, J shed 6 bases, and the junction held 10 bases outside the gene matches. The DNA for the CDR3 is TGCGCCAGCAGCCCCCGCCCCGGGACAGGGGTCAATGAGCAGTTCTTC. It translates to CASSPRPGTGVNEQFF.

The genes are TRBV28 and TRBJ1-4, with D possibly TRBD1 on 5 matching bases. The CDR3 totals 16 residues. The V gene lost 3 bases and the J gene lost 4 bases, with 15 bases spanning the gap. The germline V gene has CDR1 MDHEN and CDR2 SYDVKM. In DNA, the CDR3 is TGTGCCAGCAGTTTTCGTAGAGGGGAGGTTAATGAAAAACTGTTTTTT. It yields the protein CASSFRRGEVNEKLFF.

The J gene is TRBJ2-3, the V gene TRBV2, with D possibly matching TRBD2 (6 bases). Germline loops: CDR1 SNHLY, CDR2 FYNNEI. The CDR3 is 16 residues long. V shed 4 bases and J shed 2 bases, with 16 bases lying between them. The CDR3 reads CASSVLASIYTDTQYF. The DNA for the CDR3 is TGTGCCAGCAGTGTGCTAGCGAGTATTTACACAGATACGCAGTATTTT.

This clone occurred once. V and J are TRBV15 and TRBJ2-1; possibly TRBD1 for D (5 bases). The V gene lost 1 base and the J gene lost 2 bases, with 6 bases spanning the gap. This CDR3 region has 14 residues. Germline V CDR1 and CDR2: LNHNV, YYDKDF (reference sequence). DNA of the CDR3: TGTGCCACCAGCAGAGTGACAGCCTACAATGAGCAGTTCTTC. Amino acid sequence: CATSRVTAYNEQFF.

This sequence joins TRBV2 and TRBJ1-1; 9 nucleotides match TRBD1. In germline, CDR1 is SNHLY, CDR2 FYNNEI. The CDR3 covers 15 residues. V shed 4 bases and J 8 bases; nucleotides not matched to a gene: 11. In nucleotides, the CDR3 is TGTGCCAGCAGTGCGCCGGGACAGGGTTCCAGGGAAGCTTTCTTT. This codes for CASSAPGQGSREAFF. Full variable domain (rest looked up from reference TRBV2 and TRBJ1-1): EPEVTQTPSHQVTQMGQEVILRCVPISNHLYFYWYRQILGQKVEFLVSFYNNEISEKSEIFDDQFSVERPDGSNFTLKIRSTKLEDSAMYFCASSAPGQGSREAFFGQGTRLTVV.

V usage is TRBV30 and J usage is TRBJ1-6; 7 bases align to TRBD1. The J segment lost 9 bases and the V segment lost 0 bases, leaving 2 bases of the junction unmatched. CDR3 length: 13 amino acids. Germline V CDR1 and CDR2: GTSNPN, SVGIG (reference sequence). The CDR3 loop reads CAWSVGTVSPLHF. DNA for the CDR3: TGTGCCTGGAGTGTAGGGACAGTTTCACCCCTCCACTTT.

The CDR3 spells CASSQERLVNTQYF. The CDR3 DNA sequence: TGCGCCAGCAGCCAAGAGCGATTGGTGAATACGCAGTATTTT. The chain combines TRBV4-1 with TRBJ2-3; D not resolved. The ends were cut back, 0 bases at V and 7 bases at J, with 11 bases in the middle. The CDR3 runs to 14 residues. Germline lookup yields CDR1 MGHRA and CDR2 YSYEKL.

CDR3 sequence reads: CASSVGGQENTGELFF. The DNA of the CDR3 is TGTGCCAGCAGCGTAGGGGGACAGGAGAACACCGGGGAGCTGTTTTTT. The genes are TRBV9 and TRBJ2-2; 8 bases map to TRBD1. There are 16 residues in the CDR3. V trimming: 0 bases; J trimming: 1 base; junction bases outside the gene matches: 2. The germline V gene encodes CDR1 SGDLS and CDR2 YYNGEE.

The CDR3 DNA reads as TGTGCCAGCAGCTTGTGGCTGTCTAGTGAAAAACTGTTTTTT. As protein: CASSLWLSSEKLFF. The chain employs TRBV5-6 and TRBJ1-4, with unresolved D. V was cut by 1 base and J by 7 bases, with 11 bases left in between. The CDR3 contains 14 residues. Germline values: CDR1 SGHDT, CDR2 YYEEEE.